One and the same sample provided the 25 T cell receptor beta chains below, sequenced in a study of tumour-infiltrating T cells in Burkitt lymphoma. The repertoire was sequenced with immunoSEQ multiplex PCR; TCRdb's copy has only in-frame clones and lacks some. The sample lists some 2,300 clones; more than 12% were seen once. The source material was tumor tissue. The receptors shown here come from a human donor with Burkitt lymphoma.

This clone has just one count. The rearrangement joins TRBV6-5 to TRBJ1-2; D gene unclear. The germline CDR1 and CDR2 sequences are MNHEY and SVGAGI. This CDR3 region has 14 residues. Trimming took 9 bases from V and 2 from J, leaving 16 bases between them. CDR3 protein: CASTQAGKNYGYTF. The CDR3 DNA sequence: TGTGCCAGTACCCAGGCGGGAAAAAACTATGGCTACACCTTC.

The rearrangement joins TRBV27 to TRBJ1-6; 8 nucleotides align to TRBD1. Germline assignment: CDR1 MNHEY and CDR2 SMNVEV (reference sequence). This CDR3 comprises 14 residues. V trimming: 2 bases; J trimming: 12 bases; junction bases outside the gene matches: 6. The CDR3 sequence: CASSLNRGVKPLHF. Written as DNA, the CDR3 is TGTGCCAGCAGTTTAAACAGGGGGGTAAAACCCCTCCACTTT.

This clone was counted only a few times. The chain combines TRBV6-5 with TRBJ1-3; TRBD1 matches 9 bases. Trimming at V came to 6 bases and at J to 3 bases, leaving 6 bases not matched to a gene. This CDR3 has 15 amino acids. Germline values: CDR1 MNHEY, CDR2 SVGAGI. The CDR3 loop is CASSPGQGHGNTIYF. The CDR3 coding sequence is TGTGCCAGCAGCCCAGGACAGGGGCATGGAAACACCATATATTTT.

The chain uses TRBV28 and TRBJ2-7, with 8 bases fitting TRBD1. CDR1 and CDR2 (germline): MDHEN, SYDVKM. The CDR3 runs to 14 residues. V lost 3 bases to trimming and J lost 2 bases; unmatched junction nucleotides: 3. CDR3 nucleotides: TGTGCCAGCAGTTTGGGGACAGGAGCCTACGAGCAGTACTTC. It codes for CASSLGTGAYEQYF. Filled out from reference TRBV28 and TRBJ2-7, the complete variable domain reads DVKVTQSSRYLVKRTGEKVFLECVQDMDHENMFWYRQDPGLGLRLIYFSYDVKMKEKGDIPEGYSVSREKKERFSLILESASTNQTSMYLCASSLGTGAYEQYFGPGTRLTVT.

CDR3 in DNA: TGTGCCAGCTCACGACCGGGAAATCCTGGGACTGAAGCTTTCTTT. It yields the protein CASSRPGNPGTEAFF. The chain combines TRBV18 with TRBJ1-1; D not certain. The CDR3 is made up of 15 amino acids. Germline V lookup: CDR1 KGHSH, CDR2 LQKENI. V was trimmed by 4 bases and J by 5 bases, leaving 17 bases between them.

The table lists this clone with a few counts. The J gene is TRBJ1-1, the V gene TRBV5-4; D is unresolved. With 5 bases removed from V and 1 base from J, the gap between germline ends came to 12 bases. CDR3 length: 14 residues. Germline assignment: CDR1 SGHNT and CDR2 YYREEE (reference sequence). The CDR3 nucleotides read TGTGCCAGCAGTGGTGGGTTTAAGAACACTGAAGCTTTCTTT. Translated, it gives CASSGGFKNTEAFF.

This clone occurred a few times. The rearrangement joins TRBV5-4 to TRBJ2-3; D assignment may be TRBD1 or TRBD2 (7 bases each). The CDR3 contains 14 residues. V lost 4 bases to trimming and J lost 5 bases, with 14 bases between them. From germline, CDR1 is SGHNT and CDR2 YYREEE (reference sequence). CDR3 DNA sequence: TGTGCCAGCAGCCCAGGGGGGGCCGAAGATACGCAGTATTTT. This sequence encodes CASSPGGAEDTQYF. Combining the CDR3 with reference TRBV5-4 and TRBJ2-3 gives the whole variable domain ETGVTQSPTHLIKTRGQQVTLRCSSQSGHNTVSWYQQALGQGPQFIFQYYREEENGRGNFPPRFSGLQFPNYSSELNVNALELDDSALYLCASSPGGAEDTQYFGPGTRLTVL.

This clone was counted only a few times. V usage is TRBV9 and J usage is TRBJ1-1; D possibly corresponds to TRBD1 (6 bases). The CDR3 is made up of 14 amino acids. Deletions cut 3 bases from V and 5 bases from J, with 14 bases between. Germline lookup yields CDR1 SGDLS and CDR2 YYNGEE. In nucleotides, the CDR3 is TGTGCCAGCAGCGGGGGACAAGGGGGGACTGAAGCTTTCTTT. Residues: CASSGGQGGTEAFF.

This clone was detected only a few times. The rearrangement links TRBV27 to TRBJ2-7; TRBD2 agrees at 10 bases. CDR1 is MNHEY and CDR2 is SMNVEV in the germline V gene (reference sequence). The CDR3 extends over 14 amino acids. J gave up 2 bases and V 2 bases, and 0 bases lay outside the gene matches. The CDR3 reads CASSLLAGAYEQYF. DNA for the CDR3: TGTGCCAGCAGTTTACTAGCGGGGGCCTACGAGCAGTACTTC.

This chain links TRBV5-1 with TRBJ2-7; D is possibly TRBD2 (7 bases). CDR3 length equals 14 residues. Between the trimmed V and J ends, which lost 4 bases and 7 bases, there was a span of 18 bases. Germline CDR1 SGHRS, CDR2 YFSETQ. The CDR3 DNA reads as TGCGCCAGCAGCCTGGGGGGGCCGATCGGGGAGCAGTACTTC. The encoded protein is CASSLGGPIGEQYF.

This clone was observed a few times. The rearrangement uses TRBV9 and TRBJ1-2; TRBD1 is a possible D gene (6 bases). From germline, CDR1 is SGDLS and CDR2 YYNGEE. Trimming left V 0 bases short and J 5 bases short, with 11 bases between. This CDR3 has 14 amino acids. This CDR3 reads CASSVGGTYYGYTF. CDR3 bases: TGTGCCAGCAGCGTAGGAGGGACATATTATGGCTACACCTTC. The whole variable domain, remainder taken from reference TRBV9 and TRBJ1-2, is DSGVTQTPKHLITATGQRVTLRCSPRSGDLSVYWYQQSLDQGLQFLIQYYNGEERAKGNILERFSAQQFPDLHSELNLSSLELGDSALYFCASSVGGTYYGYTFGSGTRLTVV.

About this clone itself: At one boundary the junction diverges from the germline segment, which might be a read error. The chain is built from TRBV11-2 and TRBJ1-2; D remains ambiguous. The CDR3 has 12 amino acids. Germline lookup yields CDR1 SGHAT and CDR2 FQNNGV. The CDR3 region has the DNA TGTGCCAGCAGCTTCGATGGTGGTGGCTACACTTTC. Translating gives CASSFDGGGYTF. The full variable domain, completed using reference TRBV11-2 and TRBJ1-2, is EAGVAQSPRYKIIEKRQSVAFWCNPISGHATLYWYQQILGQGPKLLIQFQNNGVVDDSQLPKDRFSAERLKGVDSTLKIQPAKLEDSAVYLCASSFDGGGYTFGSGTRLTVV.

J is TRBJ1-6 and V is TRBV27, with D hard to call. CDR3 size: 16 residues. Trimming shortened V by 6 bases and J by 1 base, and 13 bases separated the two germline ends. Germline V lookup: CDR1 MNHEY, CDR2 SMNVEV (reference sequence). CDR3 sequence reads: CASSSDLQSYNSPLHF. The CDR3 coding sequence is TGTGCCAGCAGCTCTGATTTACAGTCCTATAATTCACCCCTCCACTTT.

The sample holds a few counts of this clone. The rearrangement uses TRBV9 and TRBJ1-1; D is possibly TRBD1 (5 bases). The CDR3 extends over 14 amino acids. Germline assignment: CDR1 SGDLS and CDR2 YYNGEE. Trimming removed 7 bases from V and 1 base from J, with 14 bases in between. Written as DNA, the CDR3 is TGTGCCAGCTCCTGGGACGGGAAGAACACTGAAGCTTTCTTT. Residues: CASSWDGKNTEAFF.

As concerns this clone: One end of the junction varies from germline; a read error may be responsible. V and J are TRBV5-8 and TRBJ2-7, with unresolved D. The CDR3 is 14 residues long. The germline gives CDR1 SGHTS, CDR2 YDEGEE. The CDR3 sequence: CTSSRRGPTYEQYF. In nucleotides, the CDR3 is TGTACCAGCAGCCGTAGAGGACCGACCTACGAGCAGTACTTC. The entire variable domain, with the rest obtained from reference TRBV5-8 and TRBJ2-7, is as follows: EAGVTQSPTHLIKTRGQQATLRCSPISGHTSVYWYQQALGLGLQFLLWYDEGEERNRGNFPPRFSGRQFPNYSSELNVNALELEDSALYLCTSSRRGPTYEQYFGPGTRLTVT.

This clone was counted a few times. V and J are TRBV7-9 and TRBJ2-5; TRBD2 matches 7 bases. The V segment lost 7 bases and the J segment 2 bases; nucleotides outside the gene matches: 4. The CDR3 contains 13 residues. CDR1 is SEHNR, CDR2 FQNEAQ, per germline (reference sequence). The CDR3 DNA follows: TGTGCCAGCACCCTAGCGGCGCAAGAGACCCAGTACTTC. Translated: CASTLAAQETQYF.

The V call is TRBV27, the J call TRBJ1-1, with D possibly TRBD1 on 6 matching bases. Deletions cut 0 bases from V and 4 bases from J, with 6 bases between. This CDR3 region has 13 residues. Germline V lookup: CDR1 MNHEY, CDR2 SMNVEV (reference sequence). In DNA form, the CDR3 reads TGTGCCAGCAGTTTATCAGGGGGCACTGAAGCTTTCTTT. This gives the protein CASSLSGGTEAFF.

This clone was found a few times. This chain links TRBV2 with TRBJ1-2; 7 nucleotides line up with TRBD1. The germline CDR1 and CDR2 sequences are SNHLY and FYNNEI. V shed 5 bases, J shed 4 bases, and the junction held 7 bases outside the gene matches. There are 14 residues in the CDR3. CDR3 in amino acids: CASSSGQVAYGYTF. The DNA for the CDR3 is TGTGCCAGCAGTTCCGGACAGGTGGCCTATGGCTACACCTTC.

This clone was counted between two and nine times. The chain couples TRBV10-2 to TRBJ2-5; D is ambiguous. V was clipped by 3 bases and J by 5 bases, with 10 bases between them. Germline CDR1 is WSHSY and CDR2 is SAAADI. The CDR3 sequence is 13 residues long. Here the CDR3 reads CASSESAGETQYF. Here the CDR3 DNA reads TGCGCCAGCAGTGAATCGGCTGGCGAGACCCAGTACTTC.

This chain uses TRBV7-2 with TRBJ2-5; tentative D call: TRBD1 (5 bases). CDR3 size: 15 residues. Per the germline V gene, CDR1 is SGHTA and CDR2 is FQGNSA. Trimming took off 3 bases at V and 5 bases at J, with 16 bases between the two ends. The CDR3 bases are TGTGCCAGCAGCTTCGGCAGGACAAATTGGGAGACCCAGTACTTC. Translation: CASSFGRTNWETQYF.

This clone was counted once. The gene calls are TRBV7-9 and TRBJ2-2, with D perhaps matching TRBD1 (5 bases). The V gene's germline CDR1 is SEHNR and CDR2 FQNEAQ (reference sequence). The CDR3 is 13 residues long. V lost 5 bases, J lost 5 bases, and 9 bases lay in between. In DNA, the CDR3 is TGTGCCAGCAGCCAACAGGCTACCGGGGAGCTGTTTTTT. Translated, it gives CASSQQATGELFF.

This chain uses TRBV9 with TRBJ2-3, with D hard to call. V was shortened by 0 bases and J by 4 bases, with 21 bases between the two germline ends. The CDR3 extends over 18 amino acids. Germline V gene sequence: CDR1 SGDLS, CDR2 YYNGEE. CDR3 amino acids: CASSVGNGPLLRPDTQYF. As DNA, the CDR3 is TGTGCCAGCAGCGTAGGGAACGGGCCTCTCCTTCGACCAGATACGCAGTATTTT.

The rearrangement links TRBV11-2 to TRBJ2-3; 8 nucleotides line up with TRBD2. CDR1 is SGHAT and CDR2 is FQNNGV in the germline V gene. Trimming at V came to 5 bases and at J to 5 bases, leaving 18 bases not matched to a gene. CDR3 size: 18 residues. CDR3 nucleotides: TGTGCCAGCAGCCGACGCGGCTCGGGGGGGATAGGCGAAGATACGCAGTATTTT. It encodes CASSRRGSGGIGEDTQYF.

This CDR3 reads CASSLGLGGYDYGYTF. In DNA form, the CDR3 reads TGTGCCAGCAGCTTGGGATTAGGGGGTTACGACTATGGCTACACCTTC. V usage is TRBV7-8 and J usage is TRBJ1-2; D is perhaps TRBD1 (6 bases). The CDR3 runs to 16 residues. Germline CDR1 SGHVS, CDR2 FQNEAQ. Trimming removed 3 bases from V and 3 bases from J, with 17 bases in between.

This clone has a handful of counts. This chain links TRBV27 with TRBJ1-6; 8 nucleotides line up with TRBD1. The J segment lost 11 bases and the V segment lost 6 bases, leaving 3 bases of the junction unmatched. Looked up from germline, CDR1 is MNHEY and CDR2 is SMNVEV (reference sequence). The CDR3 extends over 12 amino acids. The DNA for the CDR3 is TGTGCCAGCAGGACAGGGGCGGCACCCCTCCACTTT. Translating gives CASRTGAAPLHF.